This is a list of T cell receptor beta chains from one sample in a study of cytomegalovirus exposure and HLA in healthy donors. Only in-frame clones appear in the TCRdb table, and some are missing; sequencing was by immunoSEQ multiplex PCR. The sample contains fewer than 150,000 clones, over 75% of which appear only once. Sequenced sample: PBMCs. The receptor source for this set is a man aged 25-40 years in good health. Both conserved end residues are part of each CDR3. The D gene is left open where the match is weak. Rows give clone size only sometimes, using once, few, many, or a class for an expanded clone.

V gene	clone size	J gene	D gene	CDR3 DNA	CDR3 protein
TRBV7-9	.	TRBJ1-4	.	TGTTCCAGCAGCATAAGGAGAGACGAAAAACTGTTTTTT	CSSSIRRDEKLFF
TRBV7-3	.	TRBJ2-2	TRBD1	TGTGCCAGCAGCTTATCGACAGGGTGGACCGGGGAGCTGTTTTTT	CASSLSTGWTGELFF
TRBV7-8	.	TRBJ2-7	TRBD2	TGTGCCAGCAGCTTGTCGCGGGGGACCTACGAGCAGTACTTC	CASSLSRGTYEQYF
TRBV9	.	TRBJ2-5	.	TGTGCCAGCAGCGTAGGAGGACAGCAAGAGACCCAGTACTTC	CASSVGGQQETQYF
TRBV11-2	once	TRBJ2-3	.	TGTGCCAGCAGCCCCCGAGGAGATACGCAGTATTTT	CASSPRGDTQYF
TRBV11-3	.	TRBJ2-7	TRBD2	TGTGCCAGCAGCTCTCACGGTCTAGCGGGGGAGCAGTACTTC	CASSSHGLAGEQYF
TRBV7-9	once	TRBJ2-7	TRBD2	TGTTCCAGCAGCTTAGCGGGACTGTACGAGCAGTACTTC	CSSSLAGLYEQYF
TRBV2	.	TRBJ2-3	.	TGTGCCAGCAGTTTCCAAGGACTCAAGGAAGATACGCAGTATTTT	CASSFQGLKEDTQYF
TRBV9	.	TRBJ2-3	.	TGTGCCAGCAGCGGAGCCGACACCACAGATACGCAGTATTTT	CASSGADTTDTQYF
TRBV6-5	.	TRBJ1-5	.	TGTGCCAGCAGGGAAGGGGGAGACAATCAGCCCCAGCATTTT	CASREGGDNQPQHF
TRBV6-1	few	TRBJ2-7	TRBD2	TGTGCCAGCCTAGCGGGAGGGCCGGGCGAGCAGTACTTC	CASLAGGPGEQYF
TRBV30	.	TRBJ1-4	.	TGTGCCTGGAGTAGTGTGGGGCTCGGAGAAAAACTGTTTTTT	CAWSSVGLGEKLFF
TRBV11-2	.	TRBJ2-6	.	TGTGCCAGCAGCTTCCAGGGGACTGGGGCCAACGTCCTGACTTTC	CASSFQGTGANVLTF
TRBV6-5	.	TRBJ1-5	.	TGTGCCAGCAGTTGGAGAGGGACTAATCAGCCCCAGCATTTT	CASSWRGTNQPQHF
TRBV19	.	TRBJ2-3	.	TGTGCCAGTAGTATGGGGCAGGGCGCAGATACGCAGTATTTT	CASSMGQGADTQYF
TRBV5-4	.	TRBJ2-3	.	TGTGCCAGCAGCCGCGGGGGCCTTAGCACAGATACGCAGTATTTT	CASSRGGLSTDTQYF
TRBV21-1	.	TRBJ2-7	.	TGTGCCAGCAGCAAATACCTAGCGGGAGTTCACTACGAGCAGTACTTC	CASSKYLAGVHYEQYF
TRBV4-1	.	TRBJ2-1	.	TGCGCCAGCAGCCAAGATGGGGCAGCGCTCTTC	CASSQDGAALF
TRBV7-3	.	TRBJ2-1	TRBD2	TGTGCCAGCAGCTTACTGTCGAGGACTAGCGGTCGGGGAGAGCAGTTCTTC	CASSLLSRTSGRGEQFF
TRBV4-1	.	TRBJ1-5	.	TGCGCCAGCAGCAGCCGGGTCCATAGCAATCAGCCCCAGCATTTT	CASSSRVHSNQPQHF
TRBV7-3	once	TRBJ2-3	.	TGTGCCAGCAGCTTGGAGGGGGCGACAGATACGCAGTATTTT	CASSLEGATDTQYF
TRBV5-1	.	TRBJ1-2	.	TGCGCCAGCAGCTTGGGGACAGTGCTTAACTATGGCTACACCTTC	CASSLGTVLNYGYTF
TRBV28	.	TRBJ2-5	.	TGTGCCAGCAGTGACAGCAAACAAGAGACCCAGTACTTC	CASSDSKQETQYF
TRBV5-1	.	TRBJ1-5	.	TGCGCCAGCAGCTACGGTGGACAGATTAATCAGCCCCAGCATTTT	CASSYGGQINQPQHF
TRBV11-2	.	TRBJ2-7	TRBD2	TGTGCCAGCAGCTTAGATACTAGCGGATCCTACGAGCAGTACTTC	CASSLDTSGSYEQYF
TRBV11-3	.	TRBJ2-7	.	TGTGCCAGCAGCTTAGCAGGGTACGAGCAGTACTTC	CASSLAGYEQYF
TRBV2	.	TRBJ2-7	.	TGTGCCACCGGGGGAGAGCAGTACTTC	CATGGEQYF
TRBV4-1	.	TRBJ1-5	TRBD1	TGCGCCAGCAGCCAAGCCCCGGGACAGGTCTGGCAGCCCCAGCATTTT	CASSQAPGQVWQPQHF
TRBV2	.	TRBJ2-7	TRBD1	TGTGCCAGCAGCCCCGGGACAGGCCACGAGCAGTACTTC	CASSPGTGHEQYF
TRBV23-1	.	TRBJ2-1	TRBD2	TGCGCCAGCAGTCAATCACCCCCGGGACTAGCGAGAGAAGACTACAATGAGCAGTTCTTC	CASSQSPPGLAREDYNEQFF
TRBV11-2	.	TRBJ2-2	.	TGTGCCAGCAGCTCGGGGTTCGGGCAGGGGCTTGGCACCGGGGAGCTGTTTTTT	CASSSGFGQGLGTGELFF
TRBV2	.	TRBJ2-7	TRBD2	TGTGCCAGCAGTGGGCGGGAGGTCACCTACGAGCAGTACTTC	CASSGREVTYEQYF
TRBV9	.	TRBJ2-1	TRBD2	TGTGCCAGCAGCCCCTCGGGCGGGAGCCACAATGAGCAGTTCTTC	CASSPSGGSHNEQFF
TRBV7-8	.	TRBJ2-1	TRBD2	TGTGCCAGCAGGAAACGTACTAGCGTATCCTACAATGAGCAGTTCTTC	CASRKRTSVSYNEQFF
TRBV18	.	TRBJ2-7	TRBD1	TGTGCCAGCTCCAGGGGGCCCGCCTACGAGCAGTACTTC	CASSRGPAYEQYF
TRBV4-1	once	TRBJ1-1	.	TGCGCCAGCAACCAAGAATCGGTGAACACTGAAGCTTTCTTT	CASNQESVNTEAFF
TRBV30	.	TRBJ2-1	TRBD2	TGTGCCGGCGGGAGGTCGGATGAGCAGTTCTTC	CAGGRSDEQFF
TRBV9	.	TRBJ2-7	.	TGTGCCAGCAGCGTCTCAGGTGTCTCCTACGAGCAGTACTTC	CASSVSGVSYEQYF
TRBV28	.	TRBJ2-7	.	TGTGCCAGCAGGTCAGGGGGGACCTACGAGCAGTACTTC	CASRSGGTYEQYF
TRBV13	few	TRBJ2-7	TRBD2	TGTGCCAGCAGCCACTCCGATCGGGGACTAGCCTCCTACGAGCAGTACTTC	CASSHSDRGLASYEQYF
TRBV9	few	TRBJ2-1	TRBD2	TGTGCCAGCAGCGTGGGACTAGCGGGGCAAAACAATGAGCAGTTCTTC	CASSVGLAGQNNEQFF
TRBV27	.	TRBJ2-3	TRBD2	TGTGCCAGCAGTTTCCTGGCTAGCGGGGGCACAGATACGCAGTATTTT	CASSFLASGGTDTQYF
TRBV6-5	.	TRBJ1-1	TRBD1	TGTGCCAGCAGAAAGGGACAGGGCAACACTGAAGCTTTCTTT	CASRKGQGNTEAFF
TRBV10-1	.	TRBJ2-1	TRBD1	TGCGCCAGCAGTGACATTCAGGGGGCACCCTACAATGAGCAGTTCTTC	CASSDIQGAPYNEQFF
TRBV21-1	.	TRBJ2-1	.	TGTGCCAGCAGCAAAGAACGGCTACTACCAAACAACTCCTACAATGAGCAGTTCTTC	CASSKERLLPNNSYNEQFF
TRBV20-1	.	TRBJ2-7	TRBD1	TGCAGTGCCCTCACAGGGGCCTTAGCCCCTTTC	CSALTGALAPF
TRBV30	.	TRBJ2-1	TRBD1	TGTGCCTGGAGTTCGGGACAGGGGTCCTACAATGAGCAGTTCTTC	CAWSSGQGSYNEQFF
TRBV5-1	.	TRBJ2-7	.	TGCGCCAGCAGCTTGGCCAGGGAGGTCTACGAGCAGTACTTC	CASSLAREVYEQYF
TRBV9	.	TRBJ2-1	.	TGTGCCAGCAGCGTAGGGGGCGGCTCCTACAATGAGCAGTTCTTC	CASSVGGGSYNEQFF
TRBV28	once	TRBJ2-3	TRBD2	TGTGCCAGCAGTCCGACTCGGGGGGTCACAGATACGCAGTATTTT	CASSPTRGVTDTQYF
TRBV28	once	TRBJ2-2	.	TGTGCCAGCAGTCCAGTCTACACCGGGGAGCTGTTTTTT	CASSPVYTGELFF
TRBV28	.	TRBJ2-2	.	TGTGCCAGCAGTTTATACGGATCCCCCTCCCGGAGCACCGGGGAGCTGTTTTTT	CASSLYGSPSRSTGELFF
TRBV15	.	TRBJ1-2	TRBD1	TGTGCCACCAGCAGGGAGGACAGGGGCTTGGATGGCTACACCTTC	CATSREDRGLDGYTF
TRBV28	.	TRBJ2-1	TRBD2	TGTGCCAGCAGTTCCTCCGGGACTAGCGGGGGGCGGGAGCAGTTCTTC	CASSSSGTSGGREQFF
TRBV7-3	.	TRBJ1-1	.	TGTGCCAGCAGCAGCCTCCCGGTTACTATGAACACTGAAGCTTTCTTT	CASSSLPVTMNTEAFF
TRBV27	.	TRBJ1-5	.	TGTGCCAGCAGAGGACAATATAGCAATCAGCCCCAGCATTTT	CASRGQYSNQPQHF
TRBV28	.	TRBJ2-5	.	TGTGCCAGCAGCGGGTACCAAGAGACCCAGTACTTC	CASSGYQETQYF